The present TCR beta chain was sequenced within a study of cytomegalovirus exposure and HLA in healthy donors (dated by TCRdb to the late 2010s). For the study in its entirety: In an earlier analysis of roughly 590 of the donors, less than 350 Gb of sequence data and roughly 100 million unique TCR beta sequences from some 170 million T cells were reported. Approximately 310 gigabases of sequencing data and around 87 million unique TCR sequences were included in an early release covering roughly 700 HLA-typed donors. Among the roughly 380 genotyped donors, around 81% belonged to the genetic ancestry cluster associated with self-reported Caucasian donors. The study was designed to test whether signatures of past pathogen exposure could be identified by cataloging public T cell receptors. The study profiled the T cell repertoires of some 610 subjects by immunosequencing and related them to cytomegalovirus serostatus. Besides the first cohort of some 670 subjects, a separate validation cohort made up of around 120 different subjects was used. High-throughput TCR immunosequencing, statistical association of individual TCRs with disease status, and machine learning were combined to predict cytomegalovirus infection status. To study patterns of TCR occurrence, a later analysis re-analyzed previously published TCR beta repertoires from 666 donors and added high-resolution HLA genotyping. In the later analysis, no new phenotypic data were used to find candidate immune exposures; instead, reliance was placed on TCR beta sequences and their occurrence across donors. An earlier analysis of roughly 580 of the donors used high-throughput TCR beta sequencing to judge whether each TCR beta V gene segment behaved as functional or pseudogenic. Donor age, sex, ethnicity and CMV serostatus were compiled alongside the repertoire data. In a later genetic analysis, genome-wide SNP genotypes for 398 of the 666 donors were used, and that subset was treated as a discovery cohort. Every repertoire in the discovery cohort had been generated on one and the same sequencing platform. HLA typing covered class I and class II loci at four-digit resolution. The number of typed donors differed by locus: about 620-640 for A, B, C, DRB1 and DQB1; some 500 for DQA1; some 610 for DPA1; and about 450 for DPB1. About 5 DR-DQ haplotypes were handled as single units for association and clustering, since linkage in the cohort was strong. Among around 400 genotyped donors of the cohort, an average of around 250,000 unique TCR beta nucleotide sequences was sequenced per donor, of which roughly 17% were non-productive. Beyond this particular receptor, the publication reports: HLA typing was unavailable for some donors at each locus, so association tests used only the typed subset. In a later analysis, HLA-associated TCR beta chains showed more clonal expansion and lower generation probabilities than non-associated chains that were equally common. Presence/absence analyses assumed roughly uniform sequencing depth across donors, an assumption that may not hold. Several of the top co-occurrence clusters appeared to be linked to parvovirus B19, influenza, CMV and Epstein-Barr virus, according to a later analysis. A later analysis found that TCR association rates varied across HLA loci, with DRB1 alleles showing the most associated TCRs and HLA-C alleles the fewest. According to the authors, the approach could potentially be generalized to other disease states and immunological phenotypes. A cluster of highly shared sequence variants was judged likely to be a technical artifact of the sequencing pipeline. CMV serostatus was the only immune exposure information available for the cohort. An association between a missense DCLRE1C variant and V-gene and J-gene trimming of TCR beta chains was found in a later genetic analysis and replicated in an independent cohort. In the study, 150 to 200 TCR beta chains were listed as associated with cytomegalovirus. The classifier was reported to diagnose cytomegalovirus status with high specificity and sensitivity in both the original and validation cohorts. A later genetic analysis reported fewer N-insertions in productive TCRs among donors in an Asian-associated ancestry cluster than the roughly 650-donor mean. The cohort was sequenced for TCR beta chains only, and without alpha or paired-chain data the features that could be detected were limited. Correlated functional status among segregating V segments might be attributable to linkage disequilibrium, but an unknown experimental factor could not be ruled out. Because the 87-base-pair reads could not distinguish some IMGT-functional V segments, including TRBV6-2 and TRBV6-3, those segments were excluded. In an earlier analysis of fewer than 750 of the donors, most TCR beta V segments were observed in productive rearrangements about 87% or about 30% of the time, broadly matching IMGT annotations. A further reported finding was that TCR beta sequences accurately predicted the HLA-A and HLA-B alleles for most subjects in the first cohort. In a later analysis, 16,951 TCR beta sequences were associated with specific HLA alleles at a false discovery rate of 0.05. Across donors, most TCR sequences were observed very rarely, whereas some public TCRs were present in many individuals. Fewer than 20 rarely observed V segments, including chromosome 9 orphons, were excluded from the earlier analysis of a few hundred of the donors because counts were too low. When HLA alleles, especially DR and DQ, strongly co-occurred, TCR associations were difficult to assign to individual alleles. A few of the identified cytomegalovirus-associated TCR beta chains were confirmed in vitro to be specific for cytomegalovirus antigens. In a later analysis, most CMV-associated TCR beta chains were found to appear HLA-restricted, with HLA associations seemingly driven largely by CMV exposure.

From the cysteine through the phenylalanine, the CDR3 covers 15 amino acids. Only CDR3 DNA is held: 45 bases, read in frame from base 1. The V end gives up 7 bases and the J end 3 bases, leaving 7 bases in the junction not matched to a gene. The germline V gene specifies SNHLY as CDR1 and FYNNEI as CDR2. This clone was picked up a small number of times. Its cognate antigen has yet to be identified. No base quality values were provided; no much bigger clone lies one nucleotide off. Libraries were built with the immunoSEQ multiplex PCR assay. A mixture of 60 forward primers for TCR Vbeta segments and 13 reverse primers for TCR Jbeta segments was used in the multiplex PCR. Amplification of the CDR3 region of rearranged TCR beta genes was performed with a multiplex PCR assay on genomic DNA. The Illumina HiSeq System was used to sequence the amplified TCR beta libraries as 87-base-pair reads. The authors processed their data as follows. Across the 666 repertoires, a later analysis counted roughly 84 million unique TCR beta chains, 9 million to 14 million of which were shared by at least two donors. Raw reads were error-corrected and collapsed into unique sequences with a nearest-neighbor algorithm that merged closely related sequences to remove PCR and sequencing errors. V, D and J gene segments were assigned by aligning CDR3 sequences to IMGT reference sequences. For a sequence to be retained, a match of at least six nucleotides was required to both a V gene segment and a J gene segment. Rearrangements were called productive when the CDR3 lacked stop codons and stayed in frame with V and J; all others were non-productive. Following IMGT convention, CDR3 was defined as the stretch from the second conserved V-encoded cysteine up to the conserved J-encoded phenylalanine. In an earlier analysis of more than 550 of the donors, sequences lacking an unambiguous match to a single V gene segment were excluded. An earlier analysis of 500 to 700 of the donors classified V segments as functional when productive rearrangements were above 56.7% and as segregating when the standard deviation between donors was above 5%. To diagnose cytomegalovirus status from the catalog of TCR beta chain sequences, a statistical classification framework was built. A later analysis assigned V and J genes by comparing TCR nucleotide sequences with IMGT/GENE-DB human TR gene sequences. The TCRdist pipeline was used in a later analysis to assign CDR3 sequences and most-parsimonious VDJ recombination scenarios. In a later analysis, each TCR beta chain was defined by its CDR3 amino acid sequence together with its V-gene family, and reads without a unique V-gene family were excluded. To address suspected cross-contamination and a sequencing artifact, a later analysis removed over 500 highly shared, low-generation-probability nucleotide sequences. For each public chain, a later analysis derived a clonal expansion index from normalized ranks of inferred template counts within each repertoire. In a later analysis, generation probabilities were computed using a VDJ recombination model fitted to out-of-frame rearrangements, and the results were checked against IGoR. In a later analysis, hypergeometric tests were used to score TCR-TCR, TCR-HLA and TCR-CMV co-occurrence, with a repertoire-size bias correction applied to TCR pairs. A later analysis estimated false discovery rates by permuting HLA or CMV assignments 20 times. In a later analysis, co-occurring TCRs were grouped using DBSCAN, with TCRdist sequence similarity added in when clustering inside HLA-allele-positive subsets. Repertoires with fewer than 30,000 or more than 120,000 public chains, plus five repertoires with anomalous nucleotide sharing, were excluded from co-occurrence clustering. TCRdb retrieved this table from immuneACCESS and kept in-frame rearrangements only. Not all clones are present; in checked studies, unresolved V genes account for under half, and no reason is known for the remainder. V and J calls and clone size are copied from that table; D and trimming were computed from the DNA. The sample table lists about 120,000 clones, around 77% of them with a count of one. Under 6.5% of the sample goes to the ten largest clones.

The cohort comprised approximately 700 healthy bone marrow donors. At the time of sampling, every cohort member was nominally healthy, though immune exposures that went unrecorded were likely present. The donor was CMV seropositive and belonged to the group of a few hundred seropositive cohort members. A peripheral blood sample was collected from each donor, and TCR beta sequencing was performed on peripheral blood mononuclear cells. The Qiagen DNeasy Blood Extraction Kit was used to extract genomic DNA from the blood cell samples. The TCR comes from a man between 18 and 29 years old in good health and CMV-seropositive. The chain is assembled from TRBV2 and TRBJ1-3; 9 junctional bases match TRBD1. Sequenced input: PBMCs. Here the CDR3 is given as CASTGTGRSGNTIYF. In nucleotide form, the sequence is TGTGCCAGCACTGGGACAGGGAGAAGTGGAAACACCATATATTTT.